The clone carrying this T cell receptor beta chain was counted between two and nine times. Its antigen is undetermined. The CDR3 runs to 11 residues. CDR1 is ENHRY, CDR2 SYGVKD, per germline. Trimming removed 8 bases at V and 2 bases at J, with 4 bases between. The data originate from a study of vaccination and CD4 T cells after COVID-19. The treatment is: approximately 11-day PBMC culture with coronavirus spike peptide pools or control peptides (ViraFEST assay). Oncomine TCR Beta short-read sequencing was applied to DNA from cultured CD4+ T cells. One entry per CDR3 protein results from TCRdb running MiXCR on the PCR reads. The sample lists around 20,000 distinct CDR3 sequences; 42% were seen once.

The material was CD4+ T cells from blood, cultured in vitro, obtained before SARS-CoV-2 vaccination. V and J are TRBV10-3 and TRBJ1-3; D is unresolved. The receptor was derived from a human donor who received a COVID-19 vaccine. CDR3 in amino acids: CAIGAGNTIYF. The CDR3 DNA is TGTGCCATCGGGGCTGGAAACACCATATATTTT.